The 4 T cell receptor beta chains below come from one sample, sequenced in a study of cytomegalovirus exposure and HLA in healthy donors. Assay: immunoSEQ multiplex PCR; the TCRdb copy retains only in-frame clones and omits some. The sample lists roughly 150,000 clones; about 90% were seen once. Material: PBMCs. These TCRs come from a young man in good health and CMV-seropositive.

The chain couples TRBV28 to TRBJ1-4; D gene uncertain. The CDR3 is 14 amino acids. CDR1 is MDHEN and CDR2 is SYDVKM in the germline V gene. Between the trimmed V and J ends, which lost 6 bases and 8 bases, there was a span of 16 bases. Here the CDR3 reads CASSGRTLGEKLFF. For the CDR3, the DNA is TGTGCCAGCAGCGGGAGGACCTTGGGGGAAAAACTGTTTTTT.

The rearrangement uses TRBV5-1 and TRBJ1-2; 10 nucleotides match TRBD1. From germline, CDR1 is SGHRS and CDR2 YFSETQ. This CDR3 region has 14 residues. V gave up 4 bases and J gave up 5 bases; unmatched junction bases: 5. Here the CDR3 reads CASSPTGQGYGYTF. CDR3 nucleotides: TGCGCCAGCAGCCCTACGGGACAGGGGTATGGCTACACCTTC.

The chain is built from TRBV19 and TRBJ1-5; unclear D gene. V was pared by 1 base and J by 0 bases, with 10 bases between. The germline CDR1 and CDR2 sequences are LNHDA and SQIVND (reference sequence). CDR3 length: 16 residues. The CDR3 is CASSIGTRYSNQPQHF. The CDR3 bases are TGTGCCAGTAGTATAGGAACCAGATATAGCAATCAGCCCCAGCATTTT. The full variable domain, its missing parts supplied by reference TRBV19 and TRBJ1-5, is DGGITQSPKYLFRKEGQNVTLSCEQNLNHDAMYWYRQDPGQGLRLIYYSQIVNDFQKGDIAEGYSVSREKKESFPLTVTSAQKNPTAFYLCASSIGTRYSNQPQHFGDGTRLSIL.

The rearrangement uses TRBV13 and TRBJ2-5; D perhaps matches TRBD2 (5 bases). Germline CDR1 and CDR2: PRHDT and FYEKMQ (reference sequence). V was shortened by 0 bases and J by 5 bases, with 19 bases between the two germline ends. The CDR3 length is 17 residues. CDR3 protein: CASSLGLTGRVGETQYF. The CDR3 DNA reads TGTGCCAGCAGCTTAGGCCTAACGGGAAGGGTCGGGGAGACCCAGTACTTC.